A selection of T cell receptor beta chains follows, all from one sample in a study of vaccination and CD4 T cells after COVID-19. Which antigens these TCRs recognize remains unknown. TCRdb re-called the PCR reads with MiXCR, one entry per CDR3 protein. The data show 15,000 to 17,000 distinct CDR3 sequences, roughly 73% seen once. Sequencing was carried out using CD4+ T cells from blood, cultured in vitro. Every receptor here comes from a human donor who had recovered from COVID-19. Each CDR3 is given with its conserved first and last residue. Fields, in order: D gene, V gene, J gene, clone size, CDR3 protein, CDR3 DNA. D genes are given only for firm matches. Clone sizes are given selectively: once, few, many, or a class where the clone is expanded.

TRBD2	TRBV12-3/TRBV12-4	TRBJ2-3	.	CASKGTSGRNTQYF	TGTGCCAGTAAGGGGACTAGCGGGAGAAATACGCAGTATTTT
.	TRBV28	TRBJ2-1	.	CASSLSQPGSSYNEQFF	TGTGCCAGCAGTTTAAGTCAGCCGGGGAGCTCCTACAATGAGCAGTTCTTC
.	TRBV7-2	TRBJ1-2	medium-sized	CASSLASFGGGGYTF	TGTGCCAGCAGCTTAGCTTCGTTCGGGGGGGGGGGCTACACCTTC
.	TRBV19	TRBJ2-3	.	CASSIFGTQADTQYF	TGTGCCAGTAGTATTTTCGGGACCCAAGCAGATACGCAGTATTTT
TRBD1	TRBV4-2	TRBJ1-5	once	CASSQDQGGYSNQPQHF	TGTGCCAGCAGCCAAGATCAGGGGGGTTATAGCAATCAGCCCCAGCATTTT
TRBD2	TRBV28	TRBJ2-2	once	CASSSGTSGTGELFF	TGTGCCAGCAGTTCCGGGACTAGCGGCACCGGGGAGCTGTTTTTT
TRBD2	TRBV6-2/TRBV6-3	TRBJ2-5	.	CASSSYLGLAPETQYF	TGTGCCAGCAGCTCATATCTCGGACTAGCGCCAGAGACCCAGTACTTC
TRBD2	TRBV24-1	TRBJ2-1	.	CATAPRGTNYNEQFF	TGTGCCACCGCCCCTCGCGGGACTAACTACAATGAGCAGTTCTTC
.	TRBV10-3	TRBJ1-2	.	CAISEHGMAGYTF	TGTGCCATCAGTGAGCACGGGATGGCGGGCTACACCTTC
TRBD1	TRBV29-1	TRBJ1-5	.	CSVRQGNQPQHF	TGCAGCGTCCGACAGGGAAATCAGCCCCAGCATTTT
.	TRBV7-2	TRBJ2-2	.	CASSSGLPGELFF	TGTGCCAGCAGCTCAGGGTTACCCGGGGAGCTGTTTTTT
TRBD1	TRBV6-5	TRBJ2-5	.	CASSYSAGGKETQYF	TGTGCCAGCAGTTACTCGGCAGGGGGTAAAGAGACCCAGTACTTC
.	TRBV10-3	TRBJ1-6	few	CAISESPGRVSSPLHF	TGTGCCATCAGTGAGTCGCCGGGCAGGGTGTCTTCACCCCTCCACTTT
TRBD1	TRBV6-5	TRBJ1-2	.	CASSYSRTGGGSAGYTF	TGTGCCAGCAGTTACTCTAGGACAGGGGGCGGATCGGCTGGCTACACCTTC
.	TRBV19	TRBJ1-1	.	CASSIIPATNRNTEAFF	TGTGCCAGTAGTATCATACCGGCCACCAACCGGAACACTGAAGCTTTCTTT
TRBD1	TRBV24-1	TRBJ2-3	.	CATSDWAGGSGTDTQYF	TGTGCCACCAGTGATTGGGCAGGGGGTAGCGGCACAGATACGCAGTATTTT
.	TRBV28	TRBJ1-5	few	CASSFARVDRISNQPQHF	TGTGCCAGCAGTTTTGCACGAGTGGACAGAATTAGCAATCAGCCCCAGCATTTT
TRBD2	TRBV27	TRBJ2-7	.	CASRELAISSYEQYF	TGTGCCAGCCGGGAACTAGCGATAAGCTCCTACGAGCAGTACTTC
.	TRBV6-1	TRBJ1-2	.	CASSGQKGYGYTF	TGTGCCAGCTCGGGGCAGAAGGGGTATGGCTACACCTTC
TRBD1	TRBV6-1	TRBJ1-6	few	CASGLGQPLSSYNSPLHF	TGTGCCAGCGGATTGGGACAGCCCTTAAGCTCCTATAATTCACCCCTCCACTTT
.	TRBV20-1	TRBJ2-7	.	CSASNGRGPIEQYF	TGCAGTGCTAGTAACGGGAGAGGGCCCATCGAGCAGTACTTC
.	TRBV11-2	TRBJ2-3	.	CASSRGVGDTQYF	TGTGCCAGCAGCCGAGGGGTGGGAGATACGCAGTATTTT
TRBD1	TRBV20-1	TRBJ1-2	.	CSARRGQGVNYGYTF	TGCAGTGCTAGACGGGGACAGGGAGTAAACTATGGCTACACCTTC